The entry below describes one TCR beta chain. The antigen remains undetermined. This sample was included in a study of beta chain features in type 1 diabetes. Notes on the study in general: Significant though moderate, a shortening of TCRB CDR3s appeared in all four CD4+ subsets of Type 1 diabetes patients.

Expressed TCRB transcripts got sequenced, as all isolated RNA was reverse transcribed. Profiling relied on immunoSEQ multiplex PCR, and the TCRdb table lists in-frame clones only, not all of them. The sample contains hundreds of thousands of clones, over 12% of which appear only once. The V end lost 5 bases, the J end lost 4 bases, and 6 bases lay between the germline ends. The CDR3 is 11 amino acids. Germline values: CDR1 SGHDN, CDR2 FVKESK. This clonotype was sampled from a man between 18 and 29 years old with type 1 diabetes. The chain combines TRBV14 with TRBJ2-7, with D unresolved. Sequenced input: naive CD4+ T cells from blood. The DNA for the CDR3 is TGTGCCAGCAGCAACCGGTACGAGCAGTACTTC. Translating gives CASSNRYEQYF.